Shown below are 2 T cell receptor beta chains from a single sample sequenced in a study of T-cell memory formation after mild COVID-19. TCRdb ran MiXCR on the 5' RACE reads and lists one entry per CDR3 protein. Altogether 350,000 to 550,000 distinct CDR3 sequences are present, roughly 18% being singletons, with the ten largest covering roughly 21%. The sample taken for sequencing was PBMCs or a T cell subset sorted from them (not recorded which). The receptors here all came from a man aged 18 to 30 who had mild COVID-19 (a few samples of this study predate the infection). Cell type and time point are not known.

CDR3 in amino acids: CASSHPGGGDTQYF. The CDR3 DNA follows: TGCGCCAGCAGCCACCCCGGGGGTGGAGATACGCAGTATTTT. The chain joins TRBV5-1 to TRBJ2-3, with a weak D call TRBD2 (6 bases). Trimming pared 4 bases from V and 5 bases from J, leaving 14 bases between. This CDR3 is built from 14 residues. CDR1 is SGHRS and CDR2 is YFSETQ in the germline V gene.

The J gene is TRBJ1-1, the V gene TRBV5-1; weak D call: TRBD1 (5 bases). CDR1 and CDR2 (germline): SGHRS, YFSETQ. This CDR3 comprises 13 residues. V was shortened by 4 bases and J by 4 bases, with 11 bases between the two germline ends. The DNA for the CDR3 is TGCGCCAGCAGCCCCGAGGGGACCACTGAAGCTTTCTTT. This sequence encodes CASSPEGTTEAFF.